Below, one TCR beta chain is given with its context. Its antigen is still unknown. This specimen belongs to a study of T cells after yellow fever vaccination. Study-wide context: Fractions of limited cellularity were prepared by means of SMART-Seq v4 Ultra Low Input.

Points from the study as a whole: The CD4 compartment and the CD8 compartment contained a small share of clonotypes in common.

This CDR3 is built from 14 residues. Germline V gene data show CDR1 as SGHTA and CDR2 as FQGTGA. Unmatched junction bases numbered 9, after V lost 5 bases and J lost 9 bases. A process of 5'RACE template switching, which added a universal primer site and UMIs, was used to make TCR cDNA. One entry per CDR3 protein results from TCRdb running MiXCR on the 5' RACE reads. The data hold 620,000 or so distinct CDR3 sequences, with roughly an eighth observed a single time. This chain joins TRBV7-3 and TRBJ2-1, with 8 bases that match TRBD2. This specimen consisted of PBMCs, obtained on the day of the yellow fever booster vaccination. This receptor was obtained from a man younger than 45 who received the YFV17D yellow fever vaccine. In DNA, the CDR3 is TGTGCCAGCAGCCCCGGGGGGGGTTTAGCTGAGCAGTTCTTC. It yields the protein CASSPGGGLAEQFF.